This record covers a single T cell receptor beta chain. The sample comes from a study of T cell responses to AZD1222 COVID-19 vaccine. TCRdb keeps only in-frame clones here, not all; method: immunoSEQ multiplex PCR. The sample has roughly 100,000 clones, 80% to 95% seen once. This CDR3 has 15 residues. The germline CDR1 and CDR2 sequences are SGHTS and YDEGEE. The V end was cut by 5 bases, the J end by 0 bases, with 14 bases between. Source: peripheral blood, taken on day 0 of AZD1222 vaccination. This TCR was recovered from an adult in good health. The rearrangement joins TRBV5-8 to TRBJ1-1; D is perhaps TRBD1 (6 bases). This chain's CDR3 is CASRTMGAMNTEAFF. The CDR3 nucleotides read TGTGCCAGCAGGACCATGGGGGCGATGAACACTGAAGCTTTCTTT.